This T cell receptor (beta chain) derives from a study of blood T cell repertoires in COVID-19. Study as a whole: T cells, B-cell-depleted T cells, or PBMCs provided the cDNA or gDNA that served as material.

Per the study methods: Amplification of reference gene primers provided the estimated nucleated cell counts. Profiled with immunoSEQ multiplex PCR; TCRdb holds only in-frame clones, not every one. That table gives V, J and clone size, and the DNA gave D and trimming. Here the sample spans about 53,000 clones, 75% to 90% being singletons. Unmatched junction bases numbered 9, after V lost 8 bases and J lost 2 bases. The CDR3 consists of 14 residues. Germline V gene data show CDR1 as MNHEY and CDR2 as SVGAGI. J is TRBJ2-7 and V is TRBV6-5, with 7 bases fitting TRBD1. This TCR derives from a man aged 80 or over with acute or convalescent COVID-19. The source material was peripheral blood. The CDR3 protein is CASPGTEKPYEQYF. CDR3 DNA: TGTGCCAGCCCCGGGACAGAGAAACCCTACGAGCAGTACTTC.